This TCR beta chain was recorded in a study of shared clonotypes between healthy human individuals. Into CD45RA+ naive and CD45RA-negative memory subsets, the CD4+ cells were split. This clone was seen a single time. 200 to 250 ng DNA, 30,000 or so T cell genomes, went into each sorted-subset replicate PCR. Assay used: immunoSEQ multiplex PCR; TCRdb lists only in-frame clones, some missing. The sample has a few million clones; around 95% are singletons. The CDR3 is 19 amino acids. The chain combines TRBV21-1 with TRBJ2-1; TRBD1 is the table's D call and was not checked against the DNA. TRBV21-1 has pseudogene status. This clonotype was obtained from a man between 18 and 29 years old in good health. The sequenced material came from naive CD4+ T cells sorted from blood. The subset denotes: CD45RA+ positively selected. CDR3 in amino acids: CASSKQLRDSRSSYNEQFF. The CDR3, as DNA: TGTGCCAGCAGTAAACAATTACGGGACAGCCGTAGCTCCTACAATGAGCAGTTCTTC.